Listed here are 8 T cell receptor beta chains from one sample, sequenced in a study of blood T cell repertoires in COVID-19. Sequenced by immunoSEQ multiplex PCR; TCRdb stores in-frame clones only, minus some. The sample has around 120,000 clones; around 80% are singletons. The sample was peripheral blood. Receptors originate from a man aged 45-65 years with acute or convalescent COVID-19.

V and J are TRBV27 and TRBJ1-1; TRBD1 matches at 8 bases. CDR3 size: 13 residues. CDR1 is MNHEY and CDR2 is SMNVEV in the germline V gene (reference sequence). After removal of 8 bases from V and 6 bases from J, the junction contained 8 bases not matched to a gene. The CDR3 reads CASGPTGVPEAFF. The CDR3 DNA reads as TGTGCCAGCGGACCGACAGGGGTGCCTGAAGCTTTCTTT.

The chain couples TRBV19 to TRBJ1-1; D is undetermined. The ends were cut back, 1 base at V and 1 base at J, with 4 bases in the middle. This CDR3 region has 13 residues. Germline V gene lookup returns CDR1 LNHDA and CDR2 SQIVND (reference sequence). CDR3 nucleotides: TGTGCCAGTAGTATAGCAGAGAACACTGAAGCTTTCTTT. Its translation is CASSIAENTEAFF.

CDR3 region: CASSPLWLTGPPSGYTF. CDR3 sequence (DNA): TGTGCCAGCAGTCCCCTTTGGTTAACAGGGCCCCCCTCTGGCTACACCTTC. The rearrangement links TRBV27 to TRBJ1-2; D is possibly TRBD1 (6 bases). CDR3 length: 17 residues. CDR1 and CDR2 from the germline V gene are MNHEY and SMNVEV (reference sequence). The ends were cut back, 5 bases at V and 7 bases at J, with 26 bases in the middle.

This clone was detected only a few times. In DNA form, the CDR3 reads TGTGCCAGCAGCCAAGGAGTTAACTTCGGGCCCCTCCACTTT. Its translation: CASSQGVNFGPLHF. V gene TRBV3-1 (or the pseudogene TRBV3-2) combines with J gene TRBJ1-6, with D unclear. V was shortened by 1 base and J by 13 bases, with 14 bases between the two germline ends. This CDR3 spans 14 amino acids. From germline, CDR1 is LGHDT and CDR2 YNNKEL (reference sequence).

The chain has TRBV27 and TRBJ2-3, with TRBD1 identical over 11 bases. The germline gives CDR1 MNHEY, CDR2 SMNVEV (reference sequence). This CDR3 contains 18 residues. The J segment lost 3 bases and the V segment lost 4 bases, leaving 12 bases of the junction unmatched. DNA for the CDR3: TGTGCCAGCAGTTGGACAGGGGGCGCGTACGAAAGGACAGATACGCAGTATTTT. Its protein product is CASSWTGGAYERTDTQYF.

This sequence joins TRBV5-1 and TRBJ1-2; D is ambiguous. Germline assignment: CDR1 SGHRS and CDR2 YFSETQ. The ends were cut back, 0 bases at V and 0 bases at J, with 6 bases in the middle. The CDR3 has 14 amino acids. CDR3 sequence (DNA): TGCGCCAGCAGCTTGGCGGGAGCTAACTATGGCTACACCTTC. Residues: CASSLAGANYGYTF.

This chain connects TRBV24-1 to TRBJ2-3; D is perhaps TRBD1 (6 bases). CDR1 KGHDR and CDR2 SFDVKD come from the germline V gene. CDR3 length equals 13 residues. The V end was cut by 7 bases, the J end by 0 bases, with 7 bases between. The CDR3 here is CATRDSSTDTQYF. In nucleotides, the CDR3 is TGTGCCACCAGGGACAGCAGCACAGATACGCAGTATTTT.

This chain joins TRBV5-1 and TRBJ1-3; D gene unclear. CDR1 and CDR2 from the germline V gene are SGHRS and YFSETQ. The V end lost 1 base, the J end lost 0 bases, and 8 bases lay between the germline ends. CDR3 length: 15 amino acids. CDR3 in DNA: TGCGCCAGCAGCTTGACCAGAAACTCTGGAAACACCATATATTTT. This codes for CASSLTRNSGNTIYF.